These 9 T cell receptor beta chains came from one sample sequenced in a study of blood T cells in healthy people across ages (dated by TCRdb to the mid-2010s). Receptor amplification or capture employed 5' RACE. The reads were generated on an Illumina HiSeq 2500. A second roughly 6 to 11 cycle PCR used a sample-barcoded 5' primer and a J-beta primer mix. TCRdb trimmed public reads at Q25 via fastp, called clones via MiXCR and kept in-frame beta chains. Each CDR3 protein appears once, grouped with its most common genes and DNA. The sample data list roughly 730,000 distinct CDR3 sequences, and approximately 60% of these were observed just once. Approximately 24% of the sample is taken by the ten largest. The sample was blood. These receptor sequences come from a man between 35 and 55 years old in good health.

Comment on this clonotype: A read error may explain this, as a much larger clone is one base away. The chain employs TRBV28 and TRBJ2-3; TRBD1 or TRBD2 may be the D gene (5 bases each). The CDR3 consists of 13 residues. Germline-derived CDR1 and CDR2 are MDHEN and SYDVKM. The CDR3 reads CASSVGTTDTKYF. CDR3 DNA: TGTGCCAGCAGCGTGGGGACCACAGATACGAAGTATTTT.

V is TRBV27 and J is TRBJ2-2; D unresolved. CDR1 and CDR2 from the germline V gene are MNHEY and SMNVEV (reference sequence). Trimming took off 5 bases at V and 3 bases at J, with 13 bases between the two ends. This CDR3 contains 15 residues. CDR3 DNA sequence: TGTGCCAGCAGTGACGGACGCTTCCACACCGGGGAGCTGTTTTTT. As protein: CASSDGRFHTGELFF.

This clonotype was seen a handful of times. The chain combines TRBV6-6 with TRBJ2-6; unclear D gene. The CDR3 totals 15 residues. CDR1 is MNHNY, CDR2 SVGAGI, per germline (reference sequence). V lost 2 bases and J lost 0, with 5 bases in between. CDR3 protein: CASSYIASGANVLTF. As DNA, the CDR3 is TGTGCCAGCAGTTACATAGCCTCTGGGGCCAACGTCCTGACTTTC.

The DNA of the CDR3 is TGTGCCAGCAGTCGGACTACACAAAGCACTGAAGCTTTCTTT. It specifies CASSRTTQSTEAFF. The chain is built from TRBV28 and TRBJ1-1; D gene unclear. The CDR3 contains 14 residues. In germline, CDR1 is MDHEN, CDR2 SYDVKM. The V gene lost 5 bases and the J gene lost 4 bases, with 14 bases spanning the gap.

The genes are TRBV7-9 and TRBJ1-1; D not certain. CDR3 length: 14 amino acids. Between the trimmed V and J ends, which lost 5 bases and 1 base, there was a span of 11 bases. CDR1 SEHNR and CDR2 FQNEAQ come from the germline V gene (reference sequence). DNA for the CDR3: TGTGCCAGCAGCACGCTGCGGGCGAACACTGAAGCTTTCTTT. As protein: CASSTLRANTEAFF.

This CDR3 is CASNSGANSYNEQFF. CDR3 nucleotide sequence: TGTGCCAGCAACTCAGGGGCCAACTCCTACAATGAGCAGTTCTTC. This chain connects TRBV7-9 to TRBJ2-1; D possibly corresponds to TRBD1 (6 bases). The CDR3 is 15 amino acids. Trimming left V 7 bases short and J 0 bases short, with 13 bases between. CDR1 and CDR2 from the germline V gene are SEHNR and FQNEAQ (reference sequence).

This rearrangement joins TRBV11-2 to TRBJ1-5, with D hard to call. This CDR3 spans 15 amino acids. Per germline, CDR1 SGHAT and CDR2 FQNNGV. The V and J ends lost 4 bases and 6 bases respectively, with 16 bases between them. The CDR3 is CASSSIHARGQPQHF. In DNA form, the CDR3 reads TGTGCCAGCAGCTCGATACACGCCCGCGGTCAGCCCCAGCATTTT.

On this clonotype itself: A much larger clonotype is one base distant, so this may be a read error. The CDR3 sequence: CATSSIGRNEQYF. The CDR3 DNA follows: TGTGCCACCTCTAGCATAGGGCGCAATGAGCAGTACTTC. The chain combines TRBV24-1 with TRBJ2-5; D is possibly TRBD2 (5 bases). The CDR3 extends over 13 amino acids. CDR1 and CDR2 from the germline V gene are KGHDR and SFDVKD. With 9 bases removed from V and 11 bases from J, the gap between germline ends came to 21 bases.

The J gene is TRBJ1-2, the V gene TRBV20-1; 8 bases match TRBD1. Germline CDR1 DFQATT, CDR2 SNEGSKA (reference sequence). Trimming cost V 3 bases and J 2 bases; bases outside gene matches: 5. This CDR3 has 14 residues. In DNA form, the CDR3 reads TGCAGTGCTAGTCAGCGACAGGGGAACTATGGCTACACCTTC. Its protein product is CSASQRQGNYGYTF.